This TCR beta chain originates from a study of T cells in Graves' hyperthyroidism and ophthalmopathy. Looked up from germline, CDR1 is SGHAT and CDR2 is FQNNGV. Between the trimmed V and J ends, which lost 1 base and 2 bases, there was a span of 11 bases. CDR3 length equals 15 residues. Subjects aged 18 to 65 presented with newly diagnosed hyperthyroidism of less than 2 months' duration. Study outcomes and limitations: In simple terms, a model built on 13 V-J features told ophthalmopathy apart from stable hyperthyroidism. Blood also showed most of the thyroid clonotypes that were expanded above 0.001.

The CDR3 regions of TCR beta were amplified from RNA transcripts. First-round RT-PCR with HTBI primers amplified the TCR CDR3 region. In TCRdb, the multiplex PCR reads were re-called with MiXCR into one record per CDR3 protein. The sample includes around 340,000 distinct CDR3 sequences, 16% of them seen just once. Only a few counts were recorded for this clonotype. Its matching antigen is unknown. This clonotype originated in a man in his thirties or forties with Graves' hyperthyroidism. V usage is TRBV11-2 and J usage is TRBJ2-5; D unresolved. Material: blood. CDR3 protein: CASSLGVGIQETQYF. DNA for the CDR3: TGTGCCAGCAGCTTAGGAGTGGGAATACAAGAGACCCAGTACTTC.